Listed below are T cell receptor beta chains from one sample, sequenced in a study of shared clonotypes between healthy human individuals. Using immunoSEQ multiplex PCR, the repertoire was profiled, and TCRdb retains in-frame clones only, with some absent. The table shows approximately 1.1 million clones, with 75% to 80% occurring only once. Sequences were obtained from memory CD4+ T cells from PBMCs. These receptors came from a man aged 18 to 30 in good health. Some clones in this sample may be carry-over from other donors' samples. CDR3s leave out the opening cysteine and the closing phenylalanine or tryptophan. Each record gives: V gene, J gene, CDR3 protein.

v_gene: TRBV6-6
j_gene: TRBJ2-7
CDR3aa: ASSYGPSYSYEQY

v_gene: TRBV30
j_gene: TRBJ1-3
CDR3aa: AWTQGIGNTIY

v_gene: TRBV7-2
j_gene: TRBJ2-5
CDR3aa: ASSFSGRAGETQY

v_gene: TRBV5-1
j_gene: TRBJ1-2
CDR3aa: ASSLSWRYGYT

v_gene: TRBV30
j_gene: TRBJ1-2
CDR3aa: AWSSGQYGYT

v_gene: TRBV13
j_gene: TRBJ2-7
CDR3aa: ASSGTGYYEQY

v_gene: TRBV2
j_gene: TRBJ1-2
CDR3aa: ARSKAGTVANYGYT

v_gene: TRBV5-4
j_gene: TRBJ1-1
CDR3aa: ASSGIQGKNTEAF

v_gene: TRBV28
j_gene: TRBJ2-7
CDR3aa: ASSWGQGADEQY

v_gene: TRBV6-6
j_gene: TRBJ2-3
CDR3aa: ASRDAAGSTDTQY

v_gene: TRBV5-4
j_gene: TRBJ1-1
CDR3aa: ASTDPTGGGEAF

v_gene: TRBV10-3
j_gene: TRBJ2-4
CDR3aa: AISSSGRASL

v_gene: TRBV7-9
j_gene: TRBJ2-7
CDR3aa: ASSITGTGFYEQY

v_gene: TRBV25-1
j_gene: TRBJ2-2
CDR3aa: AVRRDRVGNGELF

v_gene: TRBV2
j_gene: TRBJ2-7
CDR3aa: ASSLSQGSLNEQY

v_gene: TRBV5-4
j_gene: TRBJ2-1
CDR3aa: ASSLTSGTDEQF

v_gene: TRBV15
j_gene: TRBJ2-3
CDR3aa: ATSRGRGDTQY

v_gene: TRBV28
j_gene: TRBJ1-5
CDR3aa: ASSPTGQGDQPQH

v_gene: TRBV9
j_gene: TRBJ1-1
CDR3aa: ASSANRGRMTEAF

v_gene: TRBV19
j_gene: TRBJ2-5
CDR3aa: ASPATQETQY

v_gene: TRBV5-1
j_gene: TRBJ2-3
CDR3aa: ASSLAGARRTDTQY

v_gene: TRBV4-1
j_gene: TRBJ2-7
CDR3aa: ASPFDEQY

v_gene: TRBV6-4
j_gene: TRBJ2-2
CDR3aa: ASSRTSGSGTGELF